A selection of T cell receptor beta chains follows, all from one sample in a study of control samples from healthy donors and cancer patients. TCRdb's copy holds only in-frame clones and misses some; the assay was immunoSEQ multiplex PCR. Among some 82,000 clones, about 79% were seen once, and the ten largest hold 11%. Sequenced: PBMCs. These receptors all come from a man aged 55 to 70 with head and neck cancer. CDR3s include the opening cysteine and the closing phenylalanine or tryptophan. The D gene is left open where the match is weak. Size tells how often a clone was seen (once, few, many) or the class of an expanded clone, and some rows leave it out.

.	TRBJ2-7	TRBV7-9	.	TGTGCCAGCAGCTTACGGAACTCCTACGAGCAGTACTTC	CASSLRNSYEQYF
.	TRBJ2-2	TRBV5-1	.	TGCGCCAGCAGCTTGGATTGGGCGAACACCGGGGAGCTGTTTTTT	CASSLDWANTGELFF
.	TRBJ2-7	TRBV7-9	few	TGTGCCAGCAGCCCACAGTCCGGGGTCTCCTACGAGCAGTACTTC	CASSPQSGVSYEQYF
TRBD1	TRBJ1-4	TRBV19	few	TGTGCCAGTAACCACAGGGGGCGAAATGAAAAACTGTTTTTT	CASNHRGRNEKLFF
.	TRBJ2-3	TRBV7-9	large	TGTGCCAGCAGCTTAAGGCGTGGCTTGGGTAGGAGCACAGATACGCAGTATTTT	CASSLRRGLGRSTDTQYF
.	TRBJ2-3	TRBV30	.	TGTGCCTGGAGCCTCACCAACACAGATACGCAGTATTTT	CAWSLTNTDTQYF
.	TRBJ1-5	TRBV30	.	TGTGCCTGGAGTACTCATAGCAATCAGCCCCAGCATTTT	CAWSTHSNQPQHF
.	TRBJ2-1	TRBV7-9	few	TGTGCCAGCAGCTCCGGACTTTACAATGAGCAGTTCTTC	CASSSGLYNEQFF
.	TRBJ1-5	TRBV5-1	once	TGCGCCAGCAGCCGGGATAGCAATCAGCCCCAGCATTTT	CASSRDSNQPQHF
.	TRBJ1-5	TRBV3-1/TRBV3-2	.	TGTGCCAGCAGCCAAATGTCTAATCAGCCCCAGCATTTT	CASSQMSNQPQHF
.	TRBJ1-5	TRBV19	once	TGTGCCAGTAGTCCTTGGACGGTTAGCAATCAGCCCCAGCATTTT	CASSPWTVSNQPQHF
TRBD2	TRBJ2-4	TRBV6-5	.	TGTGCCAGCAGTTCCGGACTAGCGGTAACTAGGGACATTCAGTACTTC	CASSSGLAVTRDIQYF
.	TRBJ2-7	TRBV11-1	.	TGTGCCAGCAGCTTAATGGGGCAGGGGAAGACCGAGCAGTACTTC	CASSLMGQGKTEQYF
.	TRBJ1-5	TRBV6-1	few	TGTGCCAGCAGTGAATTTCCTAATAGCAATCAGCCCCAGCATTTT	CASSEFPNSNQPQHF
TRBD2	TRBJ2-5	TRBV7-9	.	TGTGCCAGCAGCGGAGGGGCTAGCGGGAGAATAGAGACCCAGTACTTC	CASSGGASGRIETQYF
TRBD2	TRBJ2-5	TRBV4-2	.	TGTGCCAGCAGCCAAACCCCCGGGGGAGGGGAAGAGACCCAGTACTTC	CASSQTPGGGEETQYF
TRBD2	TRBJ2-3	TRBV4-1	.	TGCGCCCCCAGCCGCCTCCCAGCGGGGACAGATACGCAGTATTTT	CAPSRLPAGTDTQYF
.	TRBJ2-7	TRBV12-2	few	TGTGCAAGTCGCTTAGAAACGCGGGAGGGCCGCGCGCAGTACTTC	CASRLETREGRAQYF
.	TRBJ1-4	TRBV6-2/TRBV6-3	.	TGTGCCAGCAGCCACTGGACGAGACTTGATTACGCAAAACTGTTTTTT	CASSHWTRLDYAKLFF
.	TRBJ2-2	TRBV5-8	.	TGTGCCAGTAGACAGGCTTTGTACACCGGGGAGCTGTTTTTT	CASRQALYTGELFF
TRBD1	TRBJ2-5	TRBV2	once	TGTGCCAGCTCCGGGACAGGGGGCTGGCAGACCCAGTACTTC	CASSGTGGWQTQYF
TRBD2	TRBJ2-1	TRBV6-5	.	TGTGCCAGCAGTTACTCGGGCGGGGGGGCGATTGAGCAGTTCTTC	CASSYSGGGAIEQFF
.	TRBJ2-7	TRBV19	.	TGTGCCAGTAGTCCCCTTCCCAGGGGCGAGCAGTACTTC	CASSPLPRGEQYF
.	TRBJ2-1	TRBV19	.	TGTGCCAGTAGTATGAAGGGTGGGGAGCAGTTCTTC	CASSMKGGEQFF
TRBD1	TRBJ1-5	TRBV7-9	.	TGTGCCAGCAGCCGCGGACAGGAGAATCAGCCCCAGCATTTT	CASSRGQENQPQHF
.	TRBJ2-1	TRBV10-3	.	TGTGCCATCAGTGGACTAGCCTACAATGAGCAGTTCTTC	CAISGLAYNEQFF
.	TRBJ2-1	TRBV5-1	once	TGCGCCAGCCGATTGACAGGCCAGGGTAATGAGCAGTTCTTC	CASRLTGQGNEQFF
.	TRBJ2-7	TRBV18	.	TGTGCCAGCTCAGAGGAGTCAGACGAGCAGTACTTC	CASSEESDEQYF
TRBD2	TRBJ2-3	TRBV10-1	large	TGCGCCAGCAGCGCCGGGACTAGCGGGATGTCAGATACGCAGTATTTT	CASSAGTSGMSDTQYF
TRBD2	TRBJ2-7	TRBV7-8	many	TGTGCCAGCAGCCCCCTAGCGGGGAGCTCCTACGAGCAGTACTTC	CASSPLAGSSYEQYF
.	TRBJ2-2	TRBV18	.	TGTGCCAGCTCACAAGGACAGATAACCGGGGAGCTGTTTTTT	CASSQGQITGELFF
.	TRBJ2-1	TRBV18	.	TGTGCCAGCTCACCAAGTATTCTCGAGATAGAGGGAGCCTACAATGAGCAGTTCTTC	CASSPSILEIEGAYNEQFF
TRBD2	TRBJ2-4	TRBV5-4	.	TGTGCCAGCAGCCAGGGACTAGCGGGAGTGAACATTCAGTACTTC	CASSQGLAGVNIQYF
.	TRBJ2-1	TRBV2	.	TGTGCCAGCAGTGAAGGTCGGTTTTTCAGGGGCCATGAGCAGTTCTTC	CASSEGRFFRGHEQFF
.	TRBJ2-1	TRBV19	.	TGTGCCAGTACTCAGTCGGCTCCCGGTAATGAGCAGTTCTTC	CASTQSAPGNEQFF
.	TRBJ2-2	TRBV6-5	.	TGTGCCAGCAACCACGGGGTCACCGGGGAGCTGTTTTTT	CASNHGVTGELFF
TRBD2	TRBJ2-7	TRBV11-2	.	TGTGCCAGCAGCCCGCCCGGGACTAGCTCCTGGGAGCAGTACTTC	CASSPPGTSSWEQYF
TRBD1	TRBJ1-3	TRBV2	.	TGTGCCAGCTCCTGGGACAGGACTGGAAACACCATATATTTT	CASSWDRTGNTIYF
.	TRBJ2-3	TRBV6-6	.	TGTGCCAGCACCATAGAGGGGACTCGGACAGATACGCAGTATTTT	CASTIEGTRTDTQYF
.	TRBJ1-3	TRBV24-1	.	TGTGCCACCAGTGAGGGACCGGGAAACACCATATATTTT	CATSEGPGNTIYF
.	TRBJ1-5	TRBV30	once	TGTGCCTGGAGCGGGGGGGGTAGCCGCAATCAGCCCCAGCATTTT	CAWSGGGSRNQPQHF
.	TRBJ1-3	TRBV5-1	once	TGCCCCCCAAAAGCCGACAGCTCTGGAAACACCATATATTTT	CPPKADSSGNTIYF
.	TRBJ1-5	TRBV28	.	TGTGCCAGCAGTGGGGGGTTTAGGCCCCAGCATTTT	CASSGGFRPQHF
.	TRBJ2-7	TRBV27	.	TGTGCCAGCAGTCTACGGGAGTGGTCCTACGAGCAGTACTTC	CASSLREWSYEQYF
.	TRBJ1-2	TRBV5-1	.	TGCGCCAGCAGCTACACCGGGGCCTACTATGGCTACACCTTC	CASSYTGAYYGYTF
.	TRBJ2-5	TRBV4-1	few	TGCGCCAGCAGCCAAGTAGGCCTGCCCCAAGAGACCCAGTACTTC	CASSQVGLPQETQYF
TRBD1	TRBJ2-5	TRBV19	.	TGTGCCAGTAGTCCGGGACAGTGGGAGACCCAGTACTTC	CASSPGQWETQYF
TRBD1	TRBJ1-2	TRBV30	.	TGTGCCTGGGGCCGGGACAGGGTCCGTGGCTACACCTTC	CAWGRDRVRGYTF
.	TRBJ2-3	TRBV11-2	.	TGTGCCAGCGGGGGCCTCACAGATACGCAGTATTTT	CASGGLTDTQYF
TRBD1	TRBJ2-5	TRBV29-1	.	TGCAGCGCTGGTGGCACAGGGGTCTGGGAGACCCAGTACTTC	CSAGGTGVWETQYF
TRBD2	TRBJ2-2	TRBV10-1	.	TGCGCCAGCAGTGAGGCTAGCGGGAGCAGGGAGCTGTTTTTT	CASSEASGSRELFF
.	TRBJ1-6	TRBV28	few	TGTGCCAGCAAGAAGGACCGATATAATTCACCCCTCCACTTT	CASKKDRYNSPLHF
.	TRBJ2-1	TRBV4-2	.	TGTGCCAGCAGCCAAGATCGTTGGAGTGGCGGGATTGCGTATGAGCAGTTCTTC	CASSQDRWSGGIAYEQFF
.	TRBJ2-1	TRBV5-1	.	TGCGCCAGCAGCTTGGTGGGGGCCACCTCCTACAATGAGCAGTTCTTC	CASSLVGATSYNEQFF
.	TRBJ2-2	TRBV7-9	.	TGTGCCAGCAGAGCCGCCGGACGGACCGGGGAGCTGTTTTTT	CASRAAGRTGELFF
TRBD1	TRBJ2-3	TRBV19	.	TGTGCCAGTAGTAGTGACAAGGGTTGGGGACAGAATACGCAGTATTTT	CASSSDKGWGQNTQYF
.	TRBJ2-1	TRBV6-4	.	TGTGCCAGCACTTACGACAGCTCCTACAATGAGCAGTTCTTC	CASTYDSSYNEQFF
.	TRBJ1-2	TRBV5-1	.	TGCGCCAGCAGCTTGGAACAAACATGGAGGGGTGAAGGCTACACCTTC	CASSLEQTWRGEGYTF